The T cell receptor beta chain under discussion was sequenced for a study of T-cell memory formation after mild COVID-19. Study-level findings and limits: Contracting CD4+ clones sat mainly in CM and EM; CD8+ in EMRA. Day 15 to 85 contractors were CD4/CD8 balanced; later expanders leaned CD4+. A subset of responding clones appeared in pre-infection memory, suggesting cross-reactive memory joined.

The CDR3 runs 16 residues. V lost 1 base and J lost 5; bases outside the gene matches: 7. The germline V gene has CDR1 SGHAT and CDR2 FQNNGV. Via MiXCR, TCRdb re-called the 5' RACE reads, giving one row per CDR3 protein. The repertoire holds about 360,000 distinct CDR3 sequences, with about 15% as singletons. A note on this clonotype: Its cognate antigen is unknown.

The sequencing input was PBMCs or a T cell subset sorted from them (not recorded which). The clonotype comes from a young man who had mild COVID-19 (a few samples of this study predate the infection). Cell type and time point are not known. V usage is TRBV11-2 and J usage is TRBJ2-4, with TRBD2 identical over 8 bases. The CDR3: CASSLVPAGAQNIQYF. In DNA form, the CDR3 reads TGTGCCAGCAGCTTAGTGCCAGCGGGGGCCCAAAACATTCAGTACTTC.